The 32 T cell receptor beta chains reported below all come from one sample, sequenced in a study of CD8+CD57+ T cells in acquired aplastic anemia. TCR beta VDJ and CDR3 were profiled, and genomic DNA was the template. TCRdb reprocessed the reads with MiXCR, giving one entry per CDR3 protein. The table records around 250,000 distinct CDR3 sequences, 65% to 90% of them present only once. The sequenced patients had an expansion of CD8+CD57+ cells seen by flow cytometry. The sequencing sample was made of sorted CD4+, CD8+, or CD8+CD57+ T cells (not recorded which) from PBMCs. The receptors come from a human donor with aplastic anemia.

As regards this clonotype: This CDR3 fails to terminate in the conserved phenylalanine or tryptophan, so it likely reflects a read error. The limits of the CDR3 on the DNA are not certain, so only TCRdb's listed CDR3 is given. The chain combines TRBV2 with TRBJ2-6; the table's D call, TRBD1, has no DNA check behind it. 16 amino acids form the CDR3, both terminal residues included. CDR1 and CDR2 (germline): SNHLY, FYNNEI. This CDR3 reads CASRGQGTGEQFFVPG.

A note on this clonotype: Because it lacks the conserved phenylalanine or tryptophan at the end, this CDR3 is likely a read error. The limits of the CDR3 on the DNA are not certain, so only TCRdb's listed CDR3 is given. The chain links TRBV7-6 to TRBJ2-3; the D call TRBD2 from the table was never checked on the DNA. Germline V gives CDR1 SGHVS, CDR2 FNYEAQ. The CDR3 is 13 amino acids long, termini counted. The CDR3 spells CASGEGHNLRHTI.

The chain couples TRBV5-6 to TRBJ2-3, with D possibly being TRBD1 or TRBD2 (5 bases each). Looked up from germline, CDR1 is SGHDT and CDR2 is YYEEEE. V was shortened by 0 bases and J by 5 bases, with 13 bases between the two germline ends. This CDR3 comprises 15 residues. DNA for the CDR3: TGTGCCAGCAGCTTGGAGAGGGACGGAGGAGATACGCAGTATTTT. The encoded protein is CASSLERDGGDTQYF.

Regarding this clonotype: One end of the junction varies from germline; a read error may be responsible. The CDR3 protein is CASSFDPEGSPLYF. As DNA, the CDR3 is TGTGCCAGCAGCTTTGATCCAGAAGGTTCACCCCTTTACTTT. The chain carries TRBV7-8 and TRBJ1-6; D is unresolved. The CDR3 runs 14 residues. CDR1 is SGHVS and CDR2 is FQNEAQ in the germline V gene.

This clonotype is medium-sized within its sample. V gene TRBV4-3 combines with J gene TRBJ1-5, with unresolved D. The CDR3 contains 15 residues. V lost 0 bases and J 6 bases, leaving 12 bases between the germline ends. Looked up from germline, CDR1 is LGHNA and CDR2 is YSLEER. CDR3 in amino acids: CASSQDGLGRQPQHF. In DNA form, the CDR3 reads TGCGCCAGCAGCCAAGATGGATTAGGACGTCAGCCCCAGCATTTT.

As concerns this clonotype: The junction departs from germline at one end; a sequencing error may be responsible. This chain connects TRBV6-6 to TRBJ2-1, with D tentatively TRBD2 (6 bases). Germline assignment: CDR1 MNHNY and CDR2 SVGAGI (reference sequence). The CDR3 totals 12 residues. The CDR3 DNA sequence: TGTGCCACCAGTGCGGGGCGAAATGAGCAGTTCTTC. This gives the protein CATSAGRNEQFF.

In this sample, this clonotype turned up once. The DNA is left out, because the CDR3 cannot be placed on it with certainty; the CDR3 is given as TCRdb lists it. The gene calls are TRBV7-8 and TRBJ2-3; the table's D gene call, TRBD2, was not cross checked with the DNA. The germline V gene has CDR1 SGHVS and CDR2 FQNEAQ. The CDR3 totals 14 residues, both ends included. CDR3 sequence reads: CASSPASRGYTFGF.

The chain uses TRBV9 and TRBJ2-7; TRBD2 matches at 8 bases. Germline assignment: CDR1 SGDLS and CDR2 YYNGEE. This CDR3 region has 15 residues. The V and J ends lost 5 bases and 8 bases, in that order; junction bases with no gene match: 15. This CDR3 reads CASSERGPGVNKQYF. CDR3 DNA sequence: TGTGCCAGCAGTGAGCGGGGGCCCGGGGTCAACAAGCAGTACTTC.

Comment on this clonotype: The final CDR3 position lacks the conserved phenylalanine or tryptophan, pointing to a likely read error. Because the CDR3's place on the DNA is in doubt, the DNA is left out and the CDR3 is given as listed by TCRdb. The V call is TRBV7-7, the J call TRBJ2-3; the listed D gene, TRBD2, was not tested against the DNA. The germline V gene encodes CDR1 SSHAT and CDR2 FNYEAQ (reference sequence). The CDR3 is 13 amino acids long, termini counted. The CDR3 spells CASYGGSGDPFFG.

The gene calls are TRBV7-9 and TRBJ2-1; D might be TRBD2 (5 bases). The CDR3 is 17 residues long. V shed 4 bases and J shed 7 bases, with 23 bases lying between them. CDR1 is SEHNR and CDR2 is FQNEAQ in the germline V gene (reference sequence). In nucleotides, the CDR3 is TGTGCCAGCAGCTCTATTACTAGACTGAGCACTTATAATGAGCAGTTCTTC. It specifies CASSSITRLSTYNEQFF.

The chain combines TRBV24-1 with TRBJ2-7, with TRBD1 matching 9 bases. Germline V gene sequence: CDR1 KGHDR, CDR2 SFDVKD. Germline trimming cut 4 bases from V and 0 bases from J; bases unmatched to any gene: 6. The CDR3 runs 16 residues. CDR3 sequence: CATSETGTGNSYEQYF. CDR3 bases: TGTGCCACCAGTGAAACCGGGACAGGGAACTCCTACGAGCAGTACTTC.

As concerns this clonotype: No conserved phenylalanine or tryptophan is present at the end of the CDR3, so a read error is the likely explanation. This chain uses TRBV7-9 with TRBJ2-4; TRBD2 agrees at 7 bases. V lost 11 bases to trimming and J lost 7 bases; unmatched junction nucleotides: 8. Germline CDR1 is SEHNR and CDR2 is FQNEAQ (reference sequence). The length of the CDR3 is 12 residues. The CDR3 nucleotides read TGTGCCGGCGGGGGAGCTAACAACATTCAGTACTGC. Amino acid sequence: CAGGGANNIQYC.

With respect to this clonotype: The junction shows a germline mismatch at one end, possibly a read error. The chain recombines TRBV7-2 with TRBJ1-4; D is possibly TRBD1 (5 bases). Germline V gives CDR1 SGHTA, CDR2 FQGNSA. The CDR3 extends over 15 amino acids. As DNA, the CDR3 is TGTGCCAGCAGCTTAGGCGGTAGCTACGGGGCCAACGTCCTTTTT. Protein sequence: CASSLGGSYGANVLF.

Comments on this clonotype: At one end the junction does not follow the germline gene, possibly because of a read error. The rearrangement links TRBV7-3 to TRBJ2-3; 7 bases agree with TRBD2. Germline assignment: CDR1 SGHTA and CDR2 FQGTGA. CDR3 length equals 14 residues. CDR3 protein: CASSRAGNADTQCF. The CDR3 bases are TGTGCCAGCTCCAGAGCGGGAAACGCCGATACACAGTGTTTT. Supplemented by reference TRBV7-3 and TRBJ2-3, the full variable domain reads GAGVSQTPSNKVTEKGKYVELRCDPISGHTALYWYRQSLGQGPEFLIYFQGTGAADDSGLPNDRFFAVRPEGSVSTLKIQRTERGDSAVYLCASSRAGNADTQCFGPGTRLTVL.

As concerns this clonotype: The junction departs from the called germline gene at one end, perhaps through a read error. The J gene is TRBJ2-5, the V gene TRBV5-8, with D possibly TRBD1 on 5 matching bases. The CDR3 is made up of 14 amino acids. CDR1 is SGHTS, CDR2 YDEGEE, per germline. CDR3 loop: CATSCTTDQETQYF. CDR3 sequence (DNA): TGTGCCACCAGCTGTACGACAGACCAAGAGACCCAGTACTTC.

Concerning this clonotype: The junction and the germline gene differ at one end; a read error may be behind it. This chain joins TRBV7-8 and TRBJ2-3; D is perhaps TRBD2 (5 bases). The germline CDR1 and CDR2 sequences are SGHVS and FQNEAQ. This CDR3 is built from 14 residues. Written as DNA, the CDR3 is TGTGCCAGCAGCCTAGCCCTTGGAGGCGGCACGCAGTATTTT. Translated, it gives CASSLALGGGTQYF.

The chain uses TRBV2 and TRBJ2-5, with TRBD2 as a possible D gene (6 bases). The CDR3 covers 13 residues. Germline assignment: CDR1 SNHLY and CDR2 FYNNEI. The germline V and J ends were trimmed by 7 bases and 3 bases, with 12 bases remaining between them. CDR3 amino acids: CASKVTREETQYF. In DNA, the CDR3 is TGTGCCAGCAAAGTGACTAGGGAAGAGACCCAGTACTTC.

CDR3 region: CATSDGVSNQPQHF. The CDR3 region has the DNA TGTGCCACCAGTGATGGGGTAAGCAATCAGCCCCAGCATTTT. V gene TRBV24-1 combines with J gene TRBJ1-5, with D unclear. The CDR3 totals 14 residues. V was cut by 3 bases and J by 1 base, with 6 bases left in between. CDR1 KGHDR and CDR2 SFDVKD come from the germline V gene.

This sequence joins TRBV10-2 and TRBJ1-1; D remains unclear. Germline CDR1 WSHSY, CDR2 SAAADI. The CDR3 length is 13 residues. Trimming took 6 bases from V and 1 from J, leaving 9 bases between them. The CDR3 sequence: CASSRGENTEAFF. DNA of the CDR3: TGCGCCAGCAGCCGCGGCGAGAACACTGAAGCTTTCTTT.

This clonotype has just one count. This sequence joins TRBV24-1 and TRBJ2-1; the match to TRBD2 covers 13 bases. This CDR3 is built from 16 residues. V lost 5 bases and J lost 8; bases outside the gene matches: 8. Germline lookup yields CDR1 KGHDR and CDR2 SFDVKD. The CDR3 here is CATSGRGLAGSDEQFF. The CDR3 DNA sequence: TGTGCCACCAGTGGTAGGGGACTAGCGGGGAGCGATGAGCAGTTCTTC.

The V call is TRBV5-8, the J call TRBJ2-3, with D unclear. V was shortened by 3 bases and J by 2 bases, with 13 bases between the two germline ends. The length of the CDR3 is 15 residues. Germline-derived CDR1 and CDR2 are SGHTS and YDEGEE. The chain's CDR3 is CASSYRGVVTDTQYF. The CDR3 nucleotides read TGTGCCAGCAGCTATCGTGGAGTGGTCACAGATACGCAGTATTTT.

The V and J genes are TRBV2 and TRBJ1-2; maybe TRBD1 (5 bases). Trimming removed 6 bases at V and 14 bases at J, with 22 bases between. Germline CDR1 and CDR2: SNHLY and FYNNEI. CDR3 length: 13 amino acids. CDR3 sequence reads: CASSPQQALWGTF. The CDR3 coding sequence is TGTGCCAGCAGCCCCCAACAGGCTCTATGGGGGACCTTC.

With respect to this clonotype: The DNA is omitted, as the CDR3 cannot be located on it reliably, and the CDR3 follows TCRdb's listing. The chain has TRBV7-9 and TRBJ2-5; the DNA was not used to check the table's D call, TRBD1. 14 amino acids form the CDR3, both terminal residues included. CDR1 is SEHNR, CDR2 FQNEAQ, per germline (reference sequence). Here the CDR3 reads CASSLVPGQLFFEF.

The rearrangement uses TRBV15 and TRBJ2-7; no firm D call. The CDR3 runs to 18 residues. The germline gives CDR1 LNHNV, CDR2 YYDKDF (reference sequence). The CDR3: CASSIRPDQTALSYEQDV. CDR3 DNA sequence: TGTGCCAGCAGCATACGGCCAGACCAAACAGCCCTTTCCTACGAGCAAGACGTC.

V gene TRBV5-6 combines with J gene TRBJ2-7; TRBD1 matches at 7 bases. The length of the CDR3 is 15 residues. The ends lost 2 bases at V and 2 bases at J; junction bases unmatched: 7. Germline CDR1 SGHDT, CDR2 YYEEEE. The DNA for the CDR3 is TGTGCCAGCAGCTTTAGGGTAGGACAGGCCTACGAGCAGTACTTC. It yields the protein CASSFRVGQAYEQYF.

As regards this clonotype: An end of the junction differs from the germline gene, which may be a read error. The chain's CDR3 is CASSPYGVAHPQSF. For the CDR3, the DNA is TGTGCCAGCAGCCCCTACGGAGTAGCCCATCCGCAGAGCTTT. This chain uses TRBV7-2 with TRBJ2-3; no firm D call. Germline-derived CDR1 and CDR2 are SGHTA and FQGNSA. This CDR3 is built from 14 residues.

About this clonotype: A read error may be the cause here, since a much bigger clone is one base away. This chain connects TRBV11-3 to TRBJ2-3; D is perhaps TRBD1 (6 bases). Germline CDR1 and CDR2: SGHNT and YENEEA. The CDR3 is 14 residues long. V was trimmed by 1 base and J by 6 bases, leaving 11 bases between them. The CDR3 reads CASSLGGQVDTQYF. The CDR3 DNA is TGTGCCAGCAGCTTAGGGGGGCAAGTCGATACGCAGTATTTT.

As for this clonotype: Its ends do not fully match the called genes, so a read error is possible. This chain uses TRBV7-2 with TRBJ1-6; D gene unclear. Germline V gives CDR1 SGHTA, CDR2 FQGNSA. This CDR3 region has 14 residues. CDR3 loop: CASSFRSYGTPLHF. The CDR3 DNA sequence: TGTGCCAGCAGCTTTCGTTCCTACGGTACACCCCTTCACTTT.

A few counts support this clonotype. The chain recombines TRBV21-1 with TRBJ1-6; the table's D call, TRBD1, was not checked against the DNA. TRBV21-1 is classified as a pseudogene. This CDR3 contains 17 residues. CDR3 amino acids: CASSPRAGTGLHSPLHF. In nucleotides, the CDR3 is TGTGCCAGCAGCCCACGAGCCGGGACAGGGCTGCATTCACCCCTCCACTTT.

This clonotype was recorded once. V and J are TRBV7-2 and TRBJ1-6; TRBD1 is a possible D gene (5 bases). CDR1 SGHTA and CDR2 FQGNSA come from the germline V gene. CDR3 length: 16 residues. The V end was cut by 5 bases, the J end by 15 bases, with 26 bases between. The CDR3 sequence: CASSADSGSYNSYLHF. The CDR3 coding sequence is TGTGCCAGCAGCGCCGACAGCGGCTCCTATAATTCCTACCTCCACTTT.

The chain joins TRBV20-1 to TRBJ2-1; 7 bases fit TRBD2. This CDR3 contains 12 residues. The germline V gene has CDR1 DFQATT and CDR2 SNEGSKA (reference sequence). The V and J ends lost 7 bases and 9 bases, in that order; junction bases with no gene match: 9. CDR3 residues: CSGRETLIEQFF. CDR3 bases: TGCAGTGGGCGGGAGACCCTAATTGAGCAGTTCTTC.

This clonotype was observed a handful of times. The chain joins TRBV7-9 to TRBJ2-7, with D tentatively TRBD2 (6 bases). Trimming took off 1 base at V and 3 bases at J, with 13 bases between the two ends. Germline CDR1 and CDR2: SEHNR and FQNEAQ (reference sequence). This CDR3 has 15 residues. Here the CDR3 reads CASSLVPGGYYEQYF. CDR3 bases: TGTGCCAGCAGCTTAGTACCCGGGGGTTACTACGAGCAGTACTTC.